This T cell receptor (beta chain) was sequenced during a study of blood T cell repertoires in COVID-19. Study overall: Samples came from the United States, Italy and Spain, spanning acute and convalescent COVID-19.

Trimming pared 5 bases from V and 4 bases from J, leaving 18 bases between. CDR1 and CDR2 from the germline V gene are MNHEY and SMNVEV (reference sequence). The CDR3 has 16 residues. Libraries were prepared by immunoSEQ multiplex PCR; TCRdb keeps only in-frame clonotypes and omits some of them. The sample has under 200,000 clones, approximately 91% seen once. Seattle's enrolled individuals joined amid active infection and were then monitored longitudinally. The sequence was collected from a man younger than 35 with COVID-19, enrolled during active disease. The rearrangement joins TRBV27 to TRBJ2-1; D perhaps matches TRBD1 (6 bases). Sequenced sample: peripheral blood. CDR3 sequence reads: CASSTGQLKSYNEQFF. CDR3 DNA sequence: TGTGCCAGCAGTACTGGACAGCTCAAATCTTACAATGAGCAGTTCTTC.